The 24 T cell receptor beta chains below all came from one sample that was sequenced in a study of shared clonotypes between healthy human individuals. TCRdb's table, derived via immunoSEQ multiplex PCR, lists solely in-frame clones and lacks some. This sample has around 1.9 million clones, with around 93% found just once. Terminally differentiated effector memory CD45RA+ cells were left out of the naive CD8 fraction, which was CD45RO-negative and positively selected for CCR7. Sample: naive CD8+ T cells from PBMCs. Every receptor here comes from a man between 18 and 29 years old in good health. Some clones in this sample may be carry-over from other donors' samples.

V is TRBV10-2 and J is TRBJ2-5; D is unclear. TRBJ2-7 explains the end of the DNA better; the J call may be wrong. Germline CDR1 and CDR2: WSHSY and SAAADI. The CDR3 runs 13 residues. The CDR3 DNA follows: TGCGCCACCCTCTCCCGGTCGACCTACGAGCAGTACTTC. Translated, it gives CATLSRSTYEQYF.

The gene calls are TRBV28 and TRBJ1-3; D is uncertain. Germline CDR1 and CDR2: MDHEN and SYDVKM. V lost 5 bases, J lost 2 bases, and 13 bases lay in between. The CDR3 runs to 15 residues. DNA for the CDR3: TGTGCCAGCAGTCTTAGTAGGGTTGCTGGAAACACCATATATTTT. Translating it yields CASSLSRVAGNTIYF.

The chain uses TRBV25-1 and TRBJ2-3; no firm D call. The CDR3 is made up of 15 amino acids. Germline V gene lookup returns CDR1 MGHDK and CDR2 SYGVNS. The V end was cut by 5 bases, the J end by 2 bases, with 14 bases between. This chain's CDR3 is CASSPVQSFTDTQYF. Written as DNA, the CDR3 is TGTGCCAGCAGTCCCGTGCAGAGTTTCACAGATACGCAGTATTTT.

The J gene is TRBJ2-1, the V gene TRBV7-9; D is perhaps TRBD2 (6 bases). Trimming shortened V by 5 bases and J by 6 bases, and 8 bases separated the two germline ends. CDR1 and CDR2 (germline): SEHNR, FQNEAQ (reference sequence). The CDR3 runs 12 residues. The CDR3 loop reads CASSGGINEQFF. The CDR3 bases are TGTGCCAGCAGCGGGGGGATCAATGAGCAGTTCTTC.

CDR3 region: CASWGRLASTDTQYF. CDR3 in DNA: TGTGCCAGCTGGGGCCGGCTAGCGAGCACAGATACGCAGTATTTT. This chain connects TRBV27 to TRBJ2-3, with a possible D match to TRBD2 (6 bases). From germline, CDR1 is MNHEY and CDR2 SMNVEV (reference sequence). The CDR3 spans 15 residues. With 8 bases removed from V and 0 bases from J, the gap between germline ends came to 15 bases.

This clone was detected only a few times. The rearrangement joins TRBV27 to TRBJ1-1, with 7 bases fitting TRBD1. The CDR3 extends over 11 amino acids. Germline lookup yields CDR1 MNHEY and CDR2 SMNVEV (reference sequence). With V trimmed by 3 bases and J by 10 bases, 2 bases remained unmatched. The CDR3 nucleotides read TGTGCCAGCAGTTTCCGGGACAGAGCTTTCTTT. This gives the protein CASSFRDRAFF.

The chain has TRBV9 and TRBJ2-3; 9 bases match TRBD2. Germline assignment: CDR1 SGDLS and CDR2 YYNGEE. V gave up 4 bases and J gave up 4 bases; unmatched junction bases: 10. This CDR3 region has 16 residues. CDR3 nucleotides: TGTGCCAGCAGCCTCGGGGCGGGAGGGTTGGCAGATACGCAGTATTTT. Amino acid sequence: CASSLGAGGLADTQYF.

This sequence joins TRBV2 and TRBJ2-5, with D maybe TRBD1 (6 bases). The germline gives CDR1 SNHLY, CDR2 FYNNEI. The CDR3 has 12 residues. Deletions cut 11 bases from V and 2 bases from J, with 12 bases between. The chain's CDR3 is CAVRGRQETQYF. CDR3 in DNA: TGTGCCGTCAGGGGTCGTCAAGAGACCCAGTACTTC.

The chain employs TRBV13 and TRBJ2-3; 7 bases match TRBD2. V shed 10 bases and J 3 bases; nucleotides not matched to a gene: 7. Germline-derived CDR1 and CDR2 are PRHDT and FYEKMQ (reference sequence). CDR3 length equals 13 residues. As DNA, the CDR3 is TGTGCCACCCGGGACGGGGGGACAGATACGCAGTATTTT. It specifies CATRDGGTDTQYF.

This chain connects TRBV9 to TRBJ2-1, with D perhaps being TRBD1 or TRBD2 (5 bases each). Trimming pared 0 bases from V and 8 bases from J, leaving 12 bases between. CDR1 SGDLS and CDR2 YYNGEE come from the germline V gene. The CDR3 extends over 14 amino acids. CDR3 region: CASSVEGSGDEQFF. CDR3 nucleotides: TGTGCCAGCAGCGTAGAGGGGTCCGGGGATGAGCAGTTCTTC.

This clone was recorded only once. The rearrangement uses TRBV27 and TRBJ2-1; D is unresolved. This CDR3 contains 14 residues. Germline lookup yields CDR1 MNHEY and CDR2 SMNVEV (reference sequence). Trimming shortened V by 5 bases and J by 0 bases, and 8 bases separated the two germline ends. The CDR3 sequence is CASSPDYSYNEQFF. The CDR3 DNA is TGTGCCAGCAGTCCCGATTACTCCTACAATGAGCAGTTCTTC.

V and J are TRBV5-6 and TRBJ2-3, with TRBD2 matching over 10 bases. The CDR3 spans 16 residues. CDR1 is SGHDT and CDR2 is YYEEEE in the germline V gene. The V gene end was trimmed by 0 bases and the J gene end by 3 bases; junction bases not matched to a gene: 4. In DNA form, the CDR3 reads TGTGCCAGCAGCTTGGCTAGCGGGAGAACGACAGATACGCAGTATTTT. Its protein is CASSLASGRTTDTQYF.

This rearrangement joins TRBV7-8 to TRBJ2-7, with D uncertain. The CDR3 is 13 residues long. CDR1 is SGHVS, CDR2 FQNEAQ, per germline. Trimming removed 3 bases at V and 0 bases at J, with 6 bases between. This CDR3 reads CASSFSSSYEQYF. The CDR3 DNA sequence: TGTGCCAGCAGCTTTAGCTCCTCCTACGAGCAGTACTTC.

This clone was counted once. The V gene is TRBV7-9, the J gene TRBJ2-7; 8 positions agree with TRBD2. The CDR3 spans 13 residues. CDR1 SEHNR and CDR2 FQNEAQ come from the germline V gene (reference sequence). Trimming removed 4 bases from V and 5 bases from J; junction bases left unmatched: 4. CDR3 sequence reads: CASSSGRANEQYF. CDR3 nucleotides: TGTGCCAGCAGCTCCGGGAGGGCGAACGAGCAGTACTTC.

The chain has TRBV30 and TRBJ2-7; the match to TRBD2 covers 10 bases. The CDR3 covers 13 residues. With 4 bases clipped from V and 7 bases from J, the junction kept 7 bases outside the gene matches. Germline V gene lookup returns CDR1 GTSNPN and CDR2 SVGIG (reference sequence). The CDR3 here is CAWKASGRGEQYF. The CDR3 bases are TGTGCCTGGAAGGCTAGCGGGAGAGGAGAGCAGTACTTC.

V is TRBV4-1 and J is TRBJ2-7; D not certain. Germline-derived CDR1 and CDR2 are MGHRA and YSYEKL. The CDR3 extends over 13 amino acids. The germline V and J ends were trimmed by 2 bases and 2 bases, with 7 bases remaining between them. The CDR3 nucleotides read TGCGCCAGCAGCCAAATCTTAGCCTACGAGCAGTACTTC. Amino acids: CASSQILAYEQYF.

CDR3 in DNA: TGTGCCACCAGCGGCGCTCGGTCTGGGGCCAACGTCCTGACTTTC. Amino acids: CATSGARSGANVLTF. The chain uses TRBV15 and TRBJ2-6; D gene unclear. CDR1 is LNHNV and CDR2 is YYDKDF in the germline V gene (reference sequence). The V end was cut by 5 bases, the J end by 1 base, with 9 bases between. The CDR3 totals 15 residues.

This chain connects TRBV6-5 to TRBJ2-5, with a possible D match to TRBD2 (5 bases). The V and J ends lost 4 bases and 5 bases respectively, with 11 bases between them. Looked up from germline, CDR1 is MNHEY and CDR2 is SVGAGI. This CDR3 contains 13 residues. The CDR3 region is CASSSSGLETQYF. Written as DNA, the CDR3 is TGTGCCAGCAGTTCAAGCGGACTGGAGACCCAGTACTTC.

The CDR3 bases are TGCGCCAGCAGCTTTTCACTAGCGGGAGTCTCGGATACGCAGTATTTT. Protein sequence: CASSFSLAGVSDTQYF. The chain uses TRBV5-1 and TRBJ2-3; TRBD2 matches 11 bases. Germline V CDR1 and CDR2: SGHRS, YFSETQ. J lost 6 bases, V lost 2 bases, and 8 bases had no gene match. This CDR3 is 16 amino acids long.

Notes on this clone: Other nucleotide sequences in the sample specify the same CDR3. The chain uses TRBV6-1 and TRBJ2-7, with TRBD2 matching 12 bases. The CDR3 is 15 residues long. Per germline, CDR1 MNHNS and CDR2 SASEGT. Unmatched junction bases numbered 2, after V lost 1 base and J lost 4 bases. CDR3 DNA sequence: TGTGCCAGCAGTGAAGGAACTAGCGGGAGGTACGAGCAGTACTTC. This codes for CASSEGTSGRYEQYF.

V usage is TRBV27 and J usage is TRBJ2-5; a possible D gene is TRBD2 (5 bases). The germline V gene has CDR1 MNHEY and CDR2 SMNVEV (reference sequence). V was cut by 6 bases and J by 5 bases, with 13 bases left in between. This CDR3 is built from 13 residues. The CDR3 loop reads CASRNMGGETQYF. DNA for the CDR3: TGTGCCAGCAGGAATATGGGCGGGGAGACCCAGTACTTC.

As to this clone: The sample carries other DNA sequences with the same CDR3. The chain uses TRBV19 and TRBJ1-5; D perhaps matches TRBD1 (5 bases). CDR3 size: 14 residues. Trimming left V 5 bases short and J 4 bases short, with 12 bases between. Germline values: CDR1 LNHDA, CDR2 SQIVND (reference sequence). CDR3 coding DNA: TGTGCCAGTAGTCCCCGGGGGGGTAATCAGCCCCAGCATTTT. This codes for CASSPRGGNQPQHF.

The chain joins TRBV2 to TRBJ2-5; TRBD1 matches at 8 bases. The CDR3 has 14 residues. V was pared by 11 bases and J by 0 bases, with 8 bases of the junction left unmatched. Germline CDR1 and CDR2: SNHLY and FYNNEI. The CDR3 reads CAEWTGRYQETQYF. The CDR3 DNA reads as TGTGCCGAGTGGACAGGGAGATACCAAGAGACCCAGTACTTC.

The CDR3 region has the DNA TGTGCCAGCCGTCAGAGGGGGCAACAGTTCTTC. Its translation: CASRQRGQQFF. The chain joins TRBV27 to TRBJ2-1, with 7 bases fitting TRBD1. The CDR3 is 11 amino acids. The V gene end was trimmed by 8 bases and the J gene end by 13 bases; junction bases not matched to a gene: 8. Germline CDR1 reads MNHEY; CDR2 reads SMNVEV (reference sequence).